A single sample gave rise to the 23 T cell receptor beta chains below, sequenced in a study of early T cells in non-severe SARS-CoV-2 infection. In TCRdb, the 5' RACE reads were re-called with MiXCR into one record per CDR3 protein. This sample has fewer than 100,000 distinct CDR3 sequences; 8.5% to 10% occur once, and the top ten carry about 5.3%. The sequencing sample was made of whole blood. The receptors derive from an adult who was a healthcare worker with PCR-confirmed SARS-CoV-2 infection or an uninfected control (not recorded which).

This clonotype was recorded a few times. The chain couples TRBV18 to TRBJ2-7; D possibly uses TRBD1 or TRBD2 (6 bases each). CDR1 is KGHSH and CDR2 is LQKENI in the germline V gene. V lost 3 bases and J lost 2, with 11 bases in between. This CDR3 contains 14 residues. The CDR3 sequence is CASSPAGEAYEQYF. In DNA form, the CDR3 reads TGTGCCAGCTCACCCGCAGGGGAGGCCTACGAGCAGTACTTC.

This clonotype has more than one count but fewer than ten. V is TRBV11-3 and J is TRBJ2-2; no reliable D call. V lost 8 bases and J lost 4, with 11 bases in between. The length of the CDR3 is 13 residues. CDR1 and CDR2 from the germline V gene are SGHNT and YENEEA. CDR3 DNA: TGTGCCAGCTCTCAAGGCACCACCGGGGAGCTGTTTTTT. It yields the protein CASSQGTTGELFF.

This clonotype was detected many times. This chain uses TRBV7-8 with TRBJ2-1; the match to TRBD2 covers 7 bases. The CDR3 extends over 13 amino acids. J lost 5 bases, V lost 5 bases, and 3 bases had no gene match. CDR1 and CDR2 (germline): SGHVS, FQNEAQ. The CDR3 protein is CASSRDYNNEQFF. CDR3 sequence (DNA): TGTGCCAGCAGCCGGGACTATAACAATGAGCAGTTCTTC.

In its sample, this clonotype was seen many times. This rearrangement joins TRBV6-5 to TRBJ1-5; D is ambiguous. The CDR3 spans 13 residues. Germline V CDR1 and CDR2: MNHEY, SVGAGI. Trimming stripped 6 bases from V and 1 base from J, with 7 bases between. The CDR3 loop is CASRPDSNQPQHF. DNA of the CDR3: TGTGCCAGCAGGCCTGACAGCAATCAGCCCCAGCATTTT.

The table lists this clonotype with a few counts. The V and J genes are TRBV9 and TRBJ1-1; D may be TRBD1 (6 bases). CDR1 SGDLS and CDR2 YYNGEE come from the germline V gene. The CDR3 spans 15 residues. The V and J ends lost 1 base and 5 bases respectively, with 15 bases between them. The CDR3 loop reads CASSVLEGQVTEAFF. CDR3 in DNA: TGTGCCAGCAGCGTATTGGAGGGACAAGTGACTGAAGCTTTCTTT.

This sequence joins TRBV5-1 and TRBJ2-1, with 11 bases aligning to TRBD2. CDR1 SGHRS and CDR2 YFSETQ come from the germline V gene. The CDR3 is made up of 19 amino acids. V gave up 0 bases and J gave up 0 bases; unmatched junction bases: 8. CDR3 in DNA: TGCGCCAGCAGCTTGGCCCTGGTAGCGGGAGGGAGCTCCTACAATGAGCAGTTCTTC. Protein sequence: CASSLALVAGGSSYNEQFF.

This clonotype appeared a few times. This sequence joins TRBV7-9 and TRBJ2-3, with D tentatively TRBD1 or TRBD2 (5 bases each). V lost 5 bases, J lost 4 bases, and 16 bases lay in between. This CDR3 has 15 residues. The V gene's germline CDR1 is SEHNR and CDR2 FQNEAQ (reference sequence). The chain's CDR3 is CASSEGTAGADTQYF. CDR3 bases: TGTGCCAGCAGCGAAGGGACCGCCGGCGCAGATACGCAGTATTTT.

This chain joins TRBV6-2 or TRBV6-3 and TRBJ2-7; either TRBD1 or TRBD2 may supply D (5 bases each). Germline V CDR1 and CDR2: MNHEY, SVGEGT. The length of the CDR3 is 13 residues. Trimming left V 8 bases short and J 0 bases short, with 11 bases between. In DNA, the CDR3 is TGTGCCAGCCGCCGGGACGCCTCCTACGAGCAGTACTTC. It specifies CASRRDASYEQYF.

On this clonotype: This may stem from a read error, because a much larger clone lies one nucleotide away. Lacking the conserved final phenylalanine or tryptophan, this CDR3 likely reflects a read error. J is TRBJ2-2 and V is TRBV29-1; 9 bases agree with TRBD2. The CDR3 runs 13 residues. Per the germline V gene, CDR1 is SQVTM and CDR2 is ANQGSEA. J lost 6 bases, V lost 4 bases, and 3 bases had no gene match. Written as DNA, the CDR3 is TGCAGCGTTGTAGCGGGAGTATCCGGGGAGCTGTTTTTA. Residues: CSVVAGVSGELFL.

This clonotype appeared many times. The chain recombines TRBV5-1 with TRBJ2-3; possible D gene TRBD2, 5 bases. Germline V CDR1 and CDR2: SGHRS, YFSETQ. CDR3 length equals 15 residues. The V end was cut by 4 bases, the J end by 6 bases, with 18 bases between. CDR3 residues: CASSEGGADGDTQYF. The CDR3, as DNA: TGCGCCAGCAGCGAAGGTGGAGCGGACGGGGATACGCAGTATTTT.

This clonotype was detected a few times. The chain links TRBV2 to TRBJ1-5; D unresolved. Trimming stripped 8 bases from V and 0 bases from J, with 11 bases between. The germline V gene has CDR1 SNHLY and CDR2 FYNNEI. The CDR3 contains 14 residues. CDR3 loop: CASSEAYSNQPQHF. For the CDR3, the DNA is TGTGCCAGCTCGGAGGCTTATAGCAATCAGCCCCAGCATTTT.

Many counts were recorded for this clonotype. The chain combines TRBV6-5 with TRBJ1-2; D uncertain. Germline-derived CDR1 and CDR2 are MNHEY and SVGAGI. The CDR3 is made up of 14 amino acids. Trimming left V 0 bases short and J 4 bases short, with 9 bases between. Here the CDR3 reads CASSYSWDSYGYTF. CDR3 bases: TGTGCCAGCAGTTACTCGTGGGATTCCTATGGCTACACCTTC.

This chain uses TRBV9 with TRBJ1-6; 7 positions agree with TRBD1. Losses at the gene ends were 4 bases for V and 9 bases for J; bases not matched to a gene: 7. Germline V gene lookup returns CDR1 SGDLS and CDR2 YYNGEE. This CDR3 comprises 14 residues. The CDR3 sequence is CASSMGQFASPLHF. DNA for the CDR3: TGTGCCAGCAGCATGGGACAGTTCGCTTCACCCCTCCACTTT.

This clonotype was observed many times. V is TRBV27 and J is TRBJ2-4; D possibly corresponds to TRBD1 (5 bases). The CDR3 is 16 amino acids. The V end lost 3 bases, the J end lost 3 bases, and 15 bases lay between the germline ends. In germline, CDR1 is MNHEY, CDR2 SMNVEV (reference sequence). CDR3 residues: CASSFPGPQGKNIQYF. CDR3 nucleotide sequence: TGTGCCAGCAGTTTCCCCGGTCCTCAGGGCAAAAACATTCAGTACTTC.

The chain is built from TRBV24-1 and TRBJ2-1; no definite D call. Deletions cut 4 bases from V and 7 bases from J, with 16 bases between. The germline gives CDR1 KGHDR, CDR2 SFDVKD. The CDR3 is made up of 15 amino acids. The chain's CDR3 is CATSENPLPSNEQFF. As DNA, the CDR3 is TGTGCCACCAGTGAGAACCCCCTACCCTCTAATGAGCAGTTCTTC.

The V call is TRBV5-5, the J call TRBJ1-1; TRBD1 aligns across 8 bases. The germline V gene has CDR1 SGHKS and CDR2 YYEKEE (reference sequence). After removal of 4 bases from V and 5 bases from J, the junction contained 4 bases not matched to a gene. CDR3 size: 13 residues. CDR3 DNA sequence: TGTGCCAGCAGCCGGACAGGGTGGACTGAAGCTTTCTTT. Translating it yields CASSRTGWTEAFF.

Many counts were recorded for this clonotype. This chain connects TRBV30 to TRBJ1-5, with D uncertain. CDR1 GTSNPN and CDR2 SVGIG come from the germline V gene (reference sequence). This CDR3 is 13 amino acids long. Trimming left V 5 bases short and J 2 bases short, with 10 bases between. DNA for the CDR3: TGTGCCTGGGGCGGGGTCGGCAATCAGCCCCAGCATTTT. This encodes CAWGGVGNQPQHF. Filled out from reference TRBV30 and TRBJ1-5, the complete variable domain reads SQTIHQWPATLVQPVGSPLSLECTVEGTSNPNLYWYRQAAGRGLQLLFYSVGIGQISSEVPQNLSASRPQDRQFILSSKKLLLSDSGFYLCAWGGVGNQPQHFGDGTRLSIL.

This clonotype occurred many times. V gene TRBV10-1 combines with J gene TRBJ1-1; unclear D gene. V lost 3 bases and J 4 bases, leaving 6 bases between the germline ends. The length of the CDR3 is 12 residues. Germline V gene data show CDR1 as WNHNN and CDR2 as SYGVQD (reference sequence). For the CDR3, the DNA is TGCGCCAGCAGTGATGTAGGCACTGAAGCTTTCTTT. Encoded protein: CASSDVGTEAFF.

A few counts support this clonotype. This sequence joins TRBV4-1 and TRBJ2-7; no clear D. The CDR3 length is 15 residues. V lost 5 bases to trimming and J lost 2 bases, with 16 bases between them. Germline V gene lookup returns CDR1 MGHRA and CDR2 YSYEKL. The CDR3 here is CASSTLFDGAYEQYF. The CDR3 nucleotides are TGCGCCAGCAGCACGTTATTCGACGGCGCCTACGAGCAGTACTTC.

CDR3 coding DNA: TGCAGTGCTAGTTGGGGAGATACGCAGTATTTT. Its protein product is CSASWGDTQYF. The V gene is TRBV20-1, the J gene TRBJ2-3, with D uncertain. Trimming removed 3 bases from V and 5 bases from J, with 6 bases in between. CDR3 length: 11 residues. Germline CDR1 is DFQATT and CDR2 is SNEGSKA (reference sequence).

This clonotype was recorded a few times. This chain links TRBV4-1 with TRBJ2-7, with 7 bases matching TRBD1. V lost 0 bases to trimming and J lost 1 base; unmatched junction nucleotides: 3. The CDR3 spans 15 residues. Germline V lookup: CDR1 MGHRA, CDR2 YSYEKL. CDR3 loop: CASSQDPTGSYEQYF. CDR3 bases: TGCGCCAGCAGCCAAGACCCGACAGGGTCCTACGAGCAGTACTTC.

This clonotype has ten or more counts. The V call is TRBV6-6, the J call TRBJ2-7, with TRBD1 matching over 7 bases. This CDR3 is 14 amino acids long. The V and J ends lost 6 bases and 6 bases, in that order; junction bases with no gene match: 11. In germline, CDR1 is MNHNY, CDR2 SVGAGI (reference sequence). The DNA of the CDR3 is TGTGCCAGCAGGACAGTTGGGACAGTGGGCGAGCAGTACTTC. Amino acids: CASRTVGTVGEQYF.

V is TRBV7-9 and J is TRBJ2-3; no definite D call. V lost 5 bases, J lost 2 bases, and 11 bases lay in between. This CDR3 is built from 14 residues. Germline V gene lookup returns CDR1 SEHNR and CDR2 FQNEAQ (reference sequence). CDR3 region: CASSPRLNTDTQYF. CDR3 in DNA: TGTGCCAGCAGCCCGAGACTGAACACAGATACGCAGTATTTT.